The following is a T cell receptor (beta chain) sequence with its context. The data are from a study of blood T cell repertoires in COVID-19. Authors' methods: Reference gene primers were amplified, and this amplification served to estimate nucleated cell counts. Generated by immunoSEQ multiplex PCR, the TCRdb table keeps only in-frame clones and is missing some. Clone size and the V and J calls come from that table; the DNA yielded D and trimming. The sample records 95,000 to 130,000 clones, about 80% being singletons. The V end was cut by 4 bases, the J end by 7 bases, with 14 bases between. The CDR3 covers 14 residues. Germline V gene data show CDR1 as SGDLS and CDR2 as YYNGEE.

This TCR came from a man in his 70s with active or convalescent COVID-19. Source material: peripheral blood. The genes are TRBV9 and TRBJ2-2; no clear D gene. The CDR3 sequence: CASSFAPGGGELFF. The CDR3 DNA follows: TGTGCCAGCAGCTTTGCCCCCGGCGGCGGGGAGCTGTTTTTT.